A selection of T cell receptor beta chains follows, all from one sample in a study of T cell responses to AZD1222 COVID-19 vaccine. Sequenced by immunoSEQ multiplex PCR; TCRdb stores in-frame clones only, minus some. The table includes about 110,000 clones, about 86% detected once. The sequencing here drew on peripheral blood, taken on day 0 of AZD1222 vaccination. Every receptor here comes from an adult in good health. CDR3s include the opening cysteine and the closing phenylalanine or tryptophan. The D gene is left open where the match is weak. Clone sizes are given selectively: once, few, many, or a class where the clone is expanded.

clone_size | j_call | cdr3_length | v_call | d_call | cdr3_aa | cdr3_nt
- | TRBJ1-4 | 17 | TRBV4-2 | TRBD1 | CASSQEVTGGMDEKLFF | TGTGCCAGCAGCCAAGAGGTCACAGGGGGCATGGATGAAAAACTGTTTTTT
- | TRBJ2-6 | 19 | TRBV9 | TRBD2 | CASSVDAGGRSSGANVLTF | TGTGCCAGCAGCGTAGATGCGGGGGGCCGAAGCTCTGGGGCCAACGTCCTGACTTTC
- | TRBJ2-1 | 14 | TRBV5-1 | - | CASRLEGLHNEQFF | TGCGCCAGCAGGTTGGAAGGACTCCACAATGAGCAGTTCTTC
- | TRBJ1-6 | 17 | TRBV3-1/TRBV3-2 | - | CASSPRVGSGSNSPLHF | TGTGCCAGCAGCCCACGGGTGGGGTCAGGGTCTAATTCACCCCTCCACTTT
- | TRBJ1-5 | 16 | TRBV27 | - | CASSSKGRGINQPQHF | TGTGCCAGCAGTAGTAAAGGTCGAGGGATCAATCAGCCCCAGCATTTT
- | TRBJ1-5 | 19 | TRBV7-2 | TRBD1 | CASSLAPTGKGYSNQPQHF | TGTGCCAGCAGCTTAGCCCCGACAGGGAAGGGCTATAGCAATCAGCCCCAGCATTTT
- | TRBJ2-7 | 11 | TRBV27 | TRBD1 | CASRTTTGVYF | TGTGCCAGCAGAACTACAACAGGGGTATACTTC
- | TRBJ1-2 | 13 | TRBV6-5 | TRBD1 | CASSRDRLYGYTF | TGTGCCAGCAGCCGGGACAGGCTCTATGGCTACACCTTC
- | TRBJ1-4 | 16 | TRBV5-4 | TRBD1 | CASSRGTGATNEKLFF | TGTGCCAGCAGCCGCGGGACAGGGGCAACTAATGAAAAACTGTTTTTT
- | TRBJ1-4 | 14 | TRBV5-1 | TRBD1 | CASSLRTGREKLFF | TGCGCCAGCAGCCTAAGGACAGGGCGGGAAAAACTGTTTTTT
- | TRBJ1-2 | 15 | TRBV10-3 | - | CAISESTGRPLGYTF | TGTGCCATCAGTGAGTCGACGGGCAGACCGCTGGGCTACACCTTC
- | TRBJ2-5 | 16 | TRBV24-1 | TRBD1 | CATSETGTGGRETQYF | TGTGCCACCAGTGAAACCGGGACAGGGGGCCGGGAGACCCAGTACTTC
- | TRBJ1-1 | 11 | TRBV20-1 | - | CSAILNTEAFF | TGCAGTGCCATCTTAAACACTGAAGCTTTCTTT
- | TRBJ2-3 | 16 | TRBV29-1 | - | CSVGGRQEAGADTQYF | TGCAGCGTTGGGGGTAGACAGGAGGCAGGTGCAGATACGCAGTATTTT
- | TRBJ1-2 | 15 | TRBV6-1 | - | CASSEGAGQIYGYTF | TGTGCCAGCAGTGAAGGGGCAGGACAGATCTATGGCTACACCTTC
- | TRBJ2-7 | 16 | TRBV28 | TRBD1 | CASSFPGTANSYEQYF | TGTGCCAGCAGTTTTCCCGGGACAGCAAACTCCTACGAGCAGTACTTC
few | TRBJ2-4 | 17 | TRBV4-1 | TRBD1 | CASSRLSRQGSANIQYF | TGCGCCAGCAGCCGCCTTTCAAGACAGGGTTCAGCAAACATTCAGTACTTC
- | TRBJ1-2 | 12 | TRBV11-2 | - | CASSLSTHGYTF | TGTGCCAGCAGCTTAAGCACACATGGCTACACCTTC
- | TRBJ1-1 | 16 | TRBV10-3 | - | CAISESRAQVNTEAFF | TGTGCCATCAGTGAGTCGAGAGCACAAGTGAACACTGAAGCTTTCTTT
once | TRBJ2-5 | 13 | TRBV24-1 | - | CATSDTYQETQYF | TGTGCCACCAGTGATACGTACCAAGAGACCCAGTACTTC
- | TRBJ1-5 | 15 | TRBV5-8 | - | CASSLYEGYNQPQHF | TGTGCCAGCAGCTTGTACGAGGGATACAATCAGCCCCAGCATTTT
- | TRBJ2-3 | 15 | TRBV9 | TRBD2 | CASTPGLAGTDTQYF | TGTGCCAGCACCCCCGGACTAGCGGGAACAGATACGCAGTATTTT
- | TRBJ1-1 | 16 | TRBV6-5 | - | CASSSVFAGENTEAFF | TGTGCCAGCAGTTCTGTATTCGCAGGGGAGAACACTGAAGCTTTCTTT
- | TRBJ2-7 | 14 | TRBV11-2 | TRBD1 | CASSRTGGPYEQYF | TGTGCCAGCAGCCGGACAGGGGGCCCCTACGAGCAGTACTTC